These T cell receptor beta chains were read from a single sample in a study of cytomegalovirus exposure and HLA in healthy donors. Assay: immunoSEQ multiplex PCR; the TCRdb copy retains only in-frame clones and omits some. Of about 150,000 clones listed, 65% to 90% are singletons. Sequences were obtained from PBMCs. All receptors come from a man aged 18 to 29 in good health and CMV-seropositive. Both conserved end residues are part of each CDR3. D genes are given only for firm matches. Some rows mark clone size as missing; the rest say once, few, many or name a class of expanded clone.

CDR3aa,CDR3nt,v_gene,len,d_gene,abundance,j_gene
CASSAPGQYNGNTIYF,TGTGCCAGCAGCGCCCCGGGACAGTATAATGGAAACACCATATATTTT,TRBV9,16,TRBD1,.,TRBJ1-3
CASSRDMGNSPLHF,TGTGCCAGCAGTCGGGACATGGGTAATTCACCCCTCCACTTT,TRBV6-4,14,.,.,TRBJ1-6
CASSSLQGGLDIQYF,TGTGCCAGCAGCTCCCTTCAGGGCGGTCTCGACATTCAGTACTTC,TRBV5-8,15,.,.,TRBJ2-4
CASSSNRGQEIYEQYF,TGTGCCAGCAGCTCCAACAGGGGACAGGAAATTTACGAGCAGTACTTC,TRBV13,16,TRBD1,.,TRBJ2-7
CASSQPDRRDAMNTEAFF,TGTGCCAGCAGCCAACCGGACAGGAGAGATGCCATGAACACTGAAGCTTTCTTT,TRBV7-9,18,TRBD1,.,TRBJ1-1
CASSVALWVAGLYEQYF,TGTGCCAGCAGCGTAGCCCTCTGGGTAGCGGGGTTGTACGAGCAGTACTTC,TRBV9,17,TRBD2,.,TRBJ2-7
CASSPFATGGGIRQETQYF,TGCGCCAGCAGCCCTTTTGCGACAGGGGGAGGGATAAGGCAAGAGACCCAGTACTTC,TRBV4-3,19,TRBD1,.,TRBJ2-5
CASSQRSGSSYEQYF,TGCGCCAGCAGCCAAAGGTCGGGGAGCTCCTACGAGCAGTACTTC,TRBV4-1,15,.,.,TRBJ2-7
CASSPQGRRGTDTQYF,TGTGCCAGCAGCCCCCAAGGGCGGCGGGGCACAGATACGCAGTATTTT,TRBV7-3,16,.,.,TRBJ2-3
CASSSGTSREAFF,TGTGCCAGCAGCTCGGGAACCTCCCGCGAAGCTTTCTTT,TRBV6-5,13,.,.,TRBJ1-1
CASSPDSNQETQYF,TGTGCCAGTAGTCCGGACAGCAACCAAGAGACCCAGTACTTC,TRBV19,14,.,.,TRBJ2-5
CASSPAGAGGLNEQFF,TGCGCCAGCAGCCCCGCGGGGGCGGGAGGCCTAAATGAGCAGTTCTTC,TRBV4-3,16,TRBD2,.,TRBJ2-1
CASRTNRGQGASNYGYTF,TGTGCCAGCAGAACTAACCGGGGACAGGGGGCTTCTAACTATGGCTACACCTTC,TRBV27,18,TRBD1,.,TRBJ1-2
CASSQSEQDRETQYF,TGCGCCAGCAGTCAATCGGAACAGGACCGAGAAACCCAGTACTTC,TRBV23-1,15,.,once,TRBJ2-5
CASSPLTGGGYTF,TGTGCCAGCAGCCCCCTAACAGGGGGTGGCTACACCTTC,TRBV11-2,13,TRBD1,.,TRBJ1-2
CASSSRGGLEQYF,TGTGCCAGCAGTTCCCGCGGGGGTTTGGAGCAGTACTTC,TRBV11-2,13,TRBD2,.,TRBJ2-7
CASSEGPRGSYEQYF,TGCGCCAGCAGCGAAGGACCCAGGGGGAGCTACGAGCAGTACTTC,TRBV5-1,15,TRBD1,.,TRBJ2-7
CASSESRDREGNEQFF,TGTGCCAGCAGCGAGAGCCGGGACAGGGAGGGCAATGAGCAGTTCTTC,TRBV9,16,TRBD1,.,TRBJ2-1
CASMPTSGSFETQYF,TGTGCCAGTATGCCGACTAGCGGGAGTTTTGAGACCCAGTACTTC,TRBV19,15,TRBD2,.,TRBJ2-5
CASAQAIFSYEQYF,TGCGCCAGCGCCCAAGCGATTTTCTCCTACGAGCAGTACTTC,TRBV5-1,14,.,.,TRBJ2-7
CATSRPLATDTQYF,TGTGCCACCAGCAGACCACTAGCGACAGATACGCAGTATTTT,TRBV15,14,TRBD2,once,TRBJ2-3
CASSLGMIDRTDLTDTQYF,TGTGCCAGCAGCTTAGGGATGATCGATCGGACTGACCTCACAGATACGCAGTATTTT,TRBV7-6,19,.,.,TRBJ2-3
CASSAGLAGTNTGELFF,TGTGCCAGCAGCGCGGGACTAGCGGGAACTAACACCGGGGAGCTGTTTTTT,TRBV9,17,TRBD2,.,TRBJ2-2
CASSGTTNTGELFF,TGTGCCAGCAGCGGGACAACGAACACCGGGGAGCTGTTTTTT,TRBV9,14,.,.,TRBJ2-2
CASRSTGVRDEQFF,TGTGCCAGCAGGTCCACGGGGGTTCGCGATGAGCAGTTCTTC,TRBV5-4,14,.,.,TRBJ2-1
CASSRPGLVPSEQYF,TGCGCCAGCTCGAGGCCGGGACTAGTCCCCTCCGAGCAGTACTTC,TRBV10-1,15,TRBD2,.,TRBJ2-7
CASSESGPPGRLSYEQYF,TGCGCCAGCAGTGAGTCGGGCCCCCCGGGGAGGCTTTCCTACGAGCAGTACTTC,TRBV10-2,18,.,.,TRBJ2-7
CASRSVSYEQYF,TGTGCCAGCAGGTCCGTCTCCTACGAGCAGTACTTC,TRBV6-5,12,.,.,TRBJ2-7
CSVRFGGRTGELFF,TGCAGCGTTAGGTTCGGGGGGCGGACCGGGGAGCTGTTTTTT,TRBV29-1,14,.,.,TRBJ2-2
CASSPPRARGTYEQYF,TGTGCCAGCAGCCCACCCCGGGCTAGAGGGACCTACGAGCAGTACTTC,TRBV9,16,.,.,TRBJ2-7
CASSQDPPHTYEQYF,TGCGCCAGCAGCCAAGATCCCCCTCACACCTACGAGCAGTACTTC,TRBV4-1,15,.,.,TRBJ2-7
CASSPGGQGGDTQYF,TGTGCCAGCAGCCCAGGGGGACAGGGTGGGGATACGCAGTATTTT,TRBV7-2,15,TRBD1,.,TRBJ2-3
CASSPSGFSTDTQYF,TGTGCCAGCAGCCCAAGCGGTTTCAGCACAGATACGCAGTATTTT,TRBV4-2,15,.,.,TRBJ2-3
CASSKAEAAVIANYGYTF,TGTGCCAGCAGCAAAGCGGAGGCGGCAGTAATCGCTAACTATGGCTACACCTTC,TRBV21-1,18,.,.,TRBJ1-2
CASSYTGNDYGYTF,TGTGCCAGCAGTTACACAGGGAATGACTATGGCTACACCTTC,TRBV6-5,14,.,once,TRBJ1-2
CASRLGPGTDILAKNIQYF,TGCGCCAGCAGACTAGGTCCCGGGACAGACATACTAGCCAAAAACATTCAGTACTTC,TRBV5-1,19,TRBD1,.,TRBJ2-4
CASSLTGVEAFF,TGCGCCAGCAGCTTGACAGGGGTTGAAGCTTTCTTT,TRBV5-1,12,TRBD1,.,TRBJ1-1
CASSIERGLGGYTF,TGTGCCAGTAGTATAGAGAGGGGGCTTGGTGGCTACACCTTC,TRBV19,14,TRBD1,.,TRBJ1-2
CAWSPTRKETQYF,TGTGCCTGGAGTCCGACGAGGAAAGAGACCCAGTACTTC,TRBV30,13,.,.,TRBJ2-5
CASSYRDTEAFF,TGTGCCAGTAGTTACAGGGACACTGAAGCTTTCTTT,TRBV19,12,.,.,TRBJ1-1
CASSLVSLADTQYF,TGTGCCAGCAGCTTAGTAAGCTTAGCAGATACGCAGTATTTT,TRBV7-9,14,.,.,TRBJ2-3
CASSATGLGTGELFF,TGTGCCAGCAGCGCGACAGGGCTTGGCACCGGGGAGCTGTTTTTT,TRBV11-3,15,TRBD1,once,TRBJ2-2
CASSRGQGNYGYTF,TGTGCCAGCAGCCGAGGACAGGGAAACTATGGCTACACCTTC,TRBV25-1,14,TRBD1,.,TRBJ1-2
CASSLAQGTNSPLHF,TGTGCCAGCAGCTTGGCCCAGGGAACCAATTCACCCCTCCACTTT,TRBV5-4,15,.,few,TRBJ1-6
CASSFEGTDTQYF,TGTGCCAGCAGCTTTGAGGGCACAGATACGCAGTATTTT,TRBV7-2,13,.,.,TRBJ2-3
CASSGQGNYGYTF,TGTGCCAGCAGTGGGCAGGGGAACTATGGCTACACCTTC,TRBV6-1,13,.,.,TRBJ1-2
CASSVGGQGFTDTQYF,TGTGCCAGCAGCGTAGGGGGACAGGGATTCACAGATACGCAGTATTTT,TRBV9,16,TRBD1,.,TRBJ2-3
CASSYGTGTTNTEAFF,TGTGCCAGCAGTTACGGCACCGGGACAACGAACACTGAAGCTTTCTTT,TRBV6-5,16,.,.,TRBJ1-1